The 30 T cell receptor beta chains presented below share a single source sample, sequenced in a study of blood T cell repertoires in COVID-19. The assay was immunoSEQ multiplex PCR, and TCRdb's table has in-frame clones only and misses some. The sample lists 200,000 to 250,000 clones; about 84% were seen once. The sequenced material came from peripheral blood. The receptors shown here come from a woman aged 80 or over with COVID-19, enrolled during active disease.

The CDR3 region has the DNA TGTGCCAGCAGCTGGACATACAATCAGCCCCAGCATTTT. As protein: CASSWTYNQPQHF. The rearrangement links TRBV7-8 to TRBJ1-5; D perhaps matches TRBD1 (5 bases). The V gene's germline CDR1 is SGHVS and CDR2 FQNEAQ. This CDR3 is 13 amino acids long. Trimming took 4 bases from V and 3 from J, leaving 7 bases between them.

The V call is TRBV3-1 (or the pseudogene TRBV3-2), the J call TRBJ2-7; D is unresolved. The CDR3 sequence is 12 residues long. V dropped 0 bases and J dropped 7 bases, with 7 bases sitting between them. Looked up from germline, CDR1 is LGHDT and CDR2 is YNNKEL (reference sequence). CDR3 protein: CASSQDMREQYF. CDR3 DNA: TGTGCCAGCAGCCAAGATATGAGGGAGCAGTACTTC.

The chain recombines TRBV7-9 with TRBJ2-5; TRBD1 agrees at 7 bases. This CDR3 is built from 15 residues. V lost 1 base to trimming and J lost 5 bases; unmatched junction nucleotides: 7. CDR1 and CDR2 from the germline V gene are SEHNR and FQNEAQ (reference sequence). The CDR3 sequence: CASSLGMGQLETQYF. The CDR3 nucleotides read TGTGCCAGCAGCTTAGGAATGGGACAGTTGGAGACCCAGTACTTC.

This chain links TRBV28 with TRBJ2-3; 7 bases are a match to TRBD2. This CDR3 has 12 amino acids. The junction had 7 bases not matched to a gene; V was cut back by 8 bases and J by 8 bases. From germline, CDR1 is MDHEN and CDR2 SYDVKM. For the CDR3, the DNA is TGTGCCAGCGGAGCGGGAAGGGCTACGCAGTATTTT. It specifies CASGAGRATQYF.

This clone has just one count. The chain carries TRBV10-1 and TRBJ2-7; 7 nucleotides align to TRBD1. Germline V gene data show CDR1 as WNHNN and CDR2 as SYGVQD (reference sequence). The CDR3 runs 13 residues. V trimming: 2 bases; J trimming: 2 bases; junction bases outside the gene matches: 0. The CDR3 sequence: CASSEGQAYEQYF. CDR3 nucleotide sequence: TGCGCCAGCAGTGAGGGACAGGCCTACGAGCAGTACTTC.

The V gene is TRBV18, the J gene TRBJ2-4; TRBD1 matches 12 bases. CDR1 KGHSH and CDR2 LQKENI come from the germline V gene. The CDR3 is 17 residues long. The ends lost 4 bases at V and 7 bases at J; junction bases unmatched: 11. The DNA of the CDR3 is TGTGCCAGCTCACTAACCGGGACAGGGGGCTTAGGTAACATTCAGTACTTC. Translation: CASSLTGTGGLGNIQYF.

This sequence joins TRBV2 and TRBJ1-1; 8 bases fit TRBD1. The CDR3 loop spans 15 amino acids. The germline V gene has CDR1 SNHLY and CDR2 FYNNEI. Trimming took 5 bases from V and 1 from J; bases not matched to a gene: 6. The CDR3 DNA is TGTGCCAGCAGTCAGGACAGGGCCAAGAACACTGAAGCTTTCTTT. Encoded protein: CASSQDRAKNTEAFF.

The J gene is TRBJ1-4, the V gene TRBV18; weak D call: TRBD1 (6 bases). The CDR3 sequence is 15 residues long. Germline V lookup: CDR1 KGHSH, CDR2 LQKENI. V lost 3 bases to trimming and J lost 7 bases, with 15 bases between them. The CDR3 here is CASSPQGQYGEKLFF. DNA of the CDR3: TGTGCCAGCTCACCTCAAGGACAGTATGGTGAAAAACTGTTTTTT.

The gene calls are TRBV6-5 and TRBJ1-1; D is possibly TRBD1 (6 bases). The CDR3 runs 13 residues. From germline, CDR1 is MNHEY and CDR2 SVGAGI. V was pared by 5 bases and J by 4 bases, with 11 bases between. The CDR3 reads CASSRRGGTEAFF. The CDR3 DNA reads TGTGCCAGCAGTAGGAGGGGGGGCACTGAAGCTTTCTTT.

V usage is TRBV11-2 and J usage is TRBJ2-2; tentative D call: TRBD2 (5 bases). This CDR3 contains 14 residues. The V end was cut by 2 bases, the J end by 7 bases, with 11 bases between. CDR1 is SGHAT and CDR2 is FQNNGV in the germline V gene. Here the CDR3 reads CASSLKTAGGELFF. CDR3 in DNA: TGTGCCAGCAGCTTAAAAACCGCGGGCGGGGAGCTGTTTTTT.

The rearrangement uses TRBV29-1 and TRBJ2-3, with 9 bases aligning to TRBD1. The CDR3 contains 16 residues. Trimming took 5 bases from V and 1 from J; bases not matched to a gene: 10. The germline V gene encodes CDR1 SQVTM and CDR2 ANQGSEA. Written as DNA, the CDR3 is TGCAGCGTTTTCCCGGGACAGGGAATAGGCACAGATACGCAGTATTTT. The encoded protein is CSVFPGQGIGTDTQYF.

V is TRBV11-2 and J is TRBJ2-7, with 9 bases aligning to TRBD2. The CDR3 covers 15 residues. CDR1 is SGHAT and CDR2 is FQNNGV in the germline V gene. Trimming at V came to 5 bases and at J to 1 base, leaving 6 bases not matched to a gene. CDR3 nucleotide sequence: TGTGCCAGCAGCGCGGGGGGGAGCAAGTCCTACGAGCAGTACTTC. This sequence encodes CASSAGGSKSYEQYF.

Here the CDR3 DNA reads TGTGCCAGCAGCTTATTTCCAAGACACAAGGAAAACACCATATATTTT. The encoded protein is CASSLFPRHKENTIYF. V and J are TRBV7-6 and TRBJ1-3; no clear D gene. The CDR3 is 16 residues long. Between the trimmed V and J ends, which lost 2 bases and 6 bases, there was a span of 17 bases. Looked up from germline, CDR1 is SGHVS and CDR2 is FNYEAQ.

Relative to its sample, this clone is medium-sized. The chain joins TRBV7-9 to TRBJ1-1; 7 positions agree with TRBD1. The CDR3 spans 14 residues. Germline CDR1 is SEHNR and CDR2 is FQNEAQ (reference sequence). Germline trimming cut 5 bases from V and 3 bases from J; bases unmatched to any gene: 6. The CDR3 DNA is TGTGCCAGCAGCCCGACGACAGGGCACACTGAAGCTTTCTTT. Its translation: CASSPTTGHTEAFF. The variable domain in full, completed from reference TRBV7-9 and TRBJ1-1, reads DTGVSQNPRHKITKRGQNVTFRCDPISEHNRLYWYRQTLGQGPEFLTYFQNEAQLEKSRLLSDRFSAERPKGSFSTLEIQRTEQGDSAMYLCASSPTTGHTEAFFGQGTRLTVV.

The gene calls are TRBV18 and TRBJ1-4; the D is unclear. V was cut by 1 base and J by 8 bases, with 8 bases left in between. CDR1 and CDR2 (germline): KGHSH, LQKENI. The length of the CDR3 is 13 residues. The CDR3 DNA reads as TGTGCCAGCTCACCACGGGCCCGCGAAAAACTGTTTTTT. It is translated as CASSPRAREKLFF. Full variable domain (rest looked up from reference TRBV18 and TRBJ1-4): NAGVMQNPRHLVRRRGQEARLRCSPMKGHSHVYWYRQLPEEGLKFMVYLQKENIIDESGMPKERFSAEFPKEGPSILRIQQVVRGDSAAYFCASSPRAREKLFFGSGTQLSVL.

The chain has TRBV7-9 and TRBJ2-1; D unclear. CDR1 and CDR2 (germline): SEHNR, FQNEAQ (reference sequence). Trimming removed 5 bases at V and 6 bases at J, with 14 bases between. CDR3 length: 14 residues. The chain's CDR3 is CASSLGLVSNEQFF. In DNA form, the CDR3 reads TGTGCCAGCAGCCTAGGGTTAGTTTCCAATGAGCAGTTCTTC.

The V call is TRBV9, the J call TRBJ1-1, with 8 nucleotides matching TRBD1. After removal of 5 bases from V and 3 bases from J, the junction contained 3 bases not matched to a gene. The CDR3 extends over 13 amino acids. Germline lookup yields CDR1 SGDLS and CDR2 YYNGEE. In DNA form, the CDR3 reads TGTGCCAGCAGTATACAGGGGGACACTGAAGCTTTCTTT. Its translation: CASSIQGDTEAFF. The full variable domain, completed using reference TRBV9 and TRBJ1-1, is DSGVTQTPKHLITATGQRVTLRCSPRSGDLSVYWYQQSLDQGLQFLIQYYNGEERAKGNILERFSAQQFPDLHSELNLSSLELGDSALYFCASSIQGDTEAFFGQGTRLTVV.

The genes are TRBV24-1 and TRBJ2-3, with unresolved D. The ends were cut back, 5 bases at V and 5 bases at J, with 7 bases in the middle. CDR3 size: 12 residues. Germline V gene lookup returns CDR1 KGHDR and CDR2 SFDVKD. The CDR3 spells CATSGRGDTQYF. The DNA of the CDR3 is TGTGCCACCAGTGGAAGAGGAGATACGCAGTATTTT.

J is TRBJ2-3 and V is TRBV6-1, with D uncertain. Trimming left V 2 bases short and J 6 bases short, with 6 bases between. Germline V gene data show CDR1 as MNHNS and CDR2 as SASEGT. The CDR3 contains 12 residues. The CDR3 coding sequence is TGTGCCAGCAGTGAAATTCAGGATACGCAGTATTTT. This translates into CASSEIQDTQYF.

This sequence joins TRBV5-4 and TRBJ2-1; TRBD2 is a possible D gene (5 bases). Looked up from germline, CDR1 is SGHNT and CDR2 is YYREEE (reference sequence). The CDR3 consists of 15 residues. The V end was cut by 4 bases, the J end by 9 bases, with 20 bases between. CDR3 nucleotides: TGTGCCAGCAGCCAAGGGCGATCGGCCCGGGGTGAGCAGTTCTTC. Protein product: CASSQGRSARGEQFF.

V is TRBV3-1 (or the pseudogene TRBV3-2) and J is TRBJ2-3; 8 nucleotides match TRBD2. The CDR3 covers 15 residues. Germline CDR1 reads LGHDT; CDR2 reads YNNKEL (reference sequence). Trimming removed 3 bases from V and 6 bases from J; junction bases left unmatched: 8. The CDR3 here is CASSHAAGAGDTQYF. CDR3 bases: TGTGCCAGCAGCCATGCAGCGGGAGCAGGCGATACGCAGTATTTT.

The chain has TRBV5-1 and TRBJ2-7; 9 positions agree with TRBD1. CDR1 is SGHRS, CDR2 YFSETQ, per germline. Trimming took 4 bases from V and 5 from J; bases not matched to a gene: 4. The CDR3 loop spans 13 amino acids. Here the CDR3 DNA reads TGCGCCAGCAGCCTGGGACAGGGCCACGAGCAGTACTTC. It yields the protein CASSLGQGHEQYF. The full variable domain, its missing parts supplied by reference TRBV5-1 and TRBJ2-7, is KAGVTQTPRYLIKTRGQQVTLSCSPISGHRSVSWYQQTPGQGLQFLFEYFSETQRNKGNFPGRFSGRQFSNSRSEMNVSTLELGDSALYLCASSLGQGHEQYFGPGTRLTVT.

The chain recombines TRBV15 with TRBJ1-5; a weak D match, TRBD1 (5 bases). Germline V gene sequence: CDR1 LNHNV, CDR2 YYDKDF (reference sequence). The CDR3 has 13 residues. The V end was cut by 3 bases, the J end by 3 bases, with 6 bases between. For the CDR3, the DNA is TGTGCCACCAGCAGGGACACCAATCAGCCCCAGCATTTT. Translation: CATSRDTNQPQHF. The full variable domain, its missing parts supplied by reference TRBV15 and TRBJ1-5, is DAMVIQNPRYQVTQFGKPVTLSCSQTLNHNVMYWYQQKSSQAPKLLFHYYDKDFNNEADTPDNFQSRRPNTSFCFLDIRSPGLGDTAMYLCATSRDTNQPQHFGDGTRLSIL.

The genes are TRBV5-1 and TRBJ2-2; D is unclear. The CDR3 is 13 amino acids. Trimming shortened V by 0 bases and J by 7 bases, and 7 bases separated the two germline ends. CDR1 is SGHRS, CDR2 YFSETQ, per germline. CDR3 loop: CASSLGPNGELFF. The DNA for the CDR3 is TGCGCCAGCAGCTTGGGGCCGAACGGGGAGCTGTTTTTT.

The chain has TRBV5-8 and TRBJ1-1, with D uncertain. The CDR3 totals 14 residues. The germline CDR1 and CDR2 sequences are SGHTS and YDEGEE. V was cut by 5 bases and J by 1 base, with 12 bases left in between. The CDR3 loop is CASRTRGSNTEAFF. The CDR3 DNA is TGTGCCAGCAGAACCCGCGGCTCGAACACTGAAGCTTTCTTT.

The V call is TRBV5-1, the J call TRBJ2-2; the match to TRBD1 covers 9 bases. The CDR3 loop spans 16 amino acids. After removal of 0 bases from V and 5 bases from J, the junction contained 5 bases not matched to a gene. Per the germline V gene, CDR1 is SGHRS and CDR2 is YFSETQ. The CDR3 loop reads CASSLGAGTGTGELFF. The DNA for the CDR3 is TGCGCCAGCAGCTTGGGAGCGGGGACAGGGACCGGGGAGCTGTTTTTT.

The genes are TRBV6-6 and TRBJ1-5; D is perhaps TRBD1 (5 bases). The CDR3 contains 12 residues. CDR1 is MNHNY, CDR2 SVGAGI, per germline (reference sequence). Trimming shortened V by 7 bases and J by 5 bases, and 9 bases separated the two germline ends. The CDR3 sequence: CASNLQDQPQHF. CDR3 nucleotide sequence: TGTGCCAGCAACCTACAGGATCAGCCCCAGCATTTT.

With respect to this clone: The DNA is omitted, as the CDR3 cannot be located on it reliably, and the CDR3 follows TCRdb's listing. V and J are TRBV9 and TRBJ2-2; the D call of TRBD1 is as the table states it, not checked on the DNA. Ends included, the CDR3 has 17 residues. From germline, CDR1 is SGDLS and CDR2 YYNGEE. The CDR3 sequence: CASSVSLRDRDGGELFF.

The chain carries TRBV5-1 and TRBJ2-7, with D possibly being TRBD1 (7 bases). The germline V gene has CDR1 SGHRS and CDR2 YFSETQ. The CDR3 has 14 amino acids. V was clipped by 3 bases and J by 3 bases, with 13 bases between them. This CDR3 reads CASSSRQGGYEQYF. CDR3 coding DNA: TGCGCCAGCAGCTCCAGACAGGGAGGCTACGAGCAGTACTTC. The variable domain in full, completed from reference TRBV5-1 and TRBJ2-7, reads KAGVTQTPRYLIKTRGQQVTLSCSPISGHRSVSWYQQTPGQGLQFLFEYFSETQRNKGNFPGRFSGRQFSNSRSEMNVSTLELGDSALYLCASSSRQGGYEQYFGPGTRLTVT.

The chain links TRBV15 to TRBJ1-2; D unclear. This CDR3 has 14 amino acids. Germline-derived CDR1 and CDR2 are LNHNV and YYDKDF (reference sequence). V dropped 1 base and J dropped 8 bases, with 14 bases sitting between them. CDR3 nucleotides: TGTGCCACCAGCAGAGCCCAGGTTTCCGGAGGCTACACCTTC. It specifies CATSRAQVSGGYTF.